This T cell receptor beta chain was retrieved from a study of blood T cell repertoires in COVID-19. The wider study: Donors in the United States, Italy and Spain gave samples during acute or convalescent COVID-19. Sources were T cells, B-cell-depleted T cells, or PBMCs; the material itself was cDNA or gDNA.

Clones were sequenced by immunoSEQ multiplex PCR, and TCRdb holds only the in-frame ones, with some missing. This table has some 170,000 clones, about four fifths appearing once. The CDR3 loop spans 15 amino acids. Trimming removed 1 base from V and 4 bases from J; junction bases left unmatched: 3. CDR1 is SGHRS and CDR2 is YFSETQ in the germline V gene. Sequencing used peripheral blood. The TCR sequence derives from a man between 60 and 75 years old with active or convalescent COVID-19. The V gene is TRBV5-1, the J gene TRBJ1-1; 11 bases align to TRBD1. The CDR3 region is CASSLTGTGGTEAFF. The DNA for the CDR3 is TGCGCCAGCAGCTTGACGGGGACAGGGGGCACTGAAGCTTTCTTT.